A single TCR beta chain is shown here with its context. Its antigen is currently unknown. The data were taken from a study of T cells in Graves' hyperthyroidism and ophthalmopathy. Template material for amplifying TCR beta CDR3 regions consisted of RNA transcripts. TCR CDR3 regions were first amplified by RT-PCR with HTBI primers. From the multiplex PCR reads, TCRdb called clonotypes with MiXCR, one entry per CDR3 protein. Of 500,000 to 550,000 distinct CDR3 sequences listed, 20% are singletons. A NOSPECS grade of at least 4, a Clinical Activity Score of at least 3 and duration under 3 months were recorded in ophthalmopathy patients. Regarding the study as a whole: Classification by a 13 V-J model distinguished ophthalmopathy from stable hyperthyroidism. Most clonotypes expanded in the thyroid (above 0.001) were also present in blood. Ophthalmopathy onset followed model prediction by a median around 6.6 months.

Germline trimming cut 2 bases from V and 7 bases from J; bases unmatched to any gene: 8. The germline V gene has CDR1 SGHDN and CDR2 FVKESK. There are 16 residues in the CDR3. This receptor was taken from a man aged 35 to 55 with Graves' ophthalmopathy. V gene TRBV14 combines with J gene TRBJ2-1; 10 bases are shared with TRBD2. Material: blood. CDR3 nucleotides: TGTGCCAGCAGCCAATTGAGCGGGGGGGCCCTGAATGAGCAGTTCTTC. It is translated as CASSQLSGGALNEQFF.